This T cell receptor (beta chain) was sequenced during a study of blood T cells in healthy people across ages. The sample holds many counts of this clonotype. V lost 5 bases to trimming and J lost 8 bases, with 16 bases between them. In germline, CDR1 is SEHNR, CDR2 FQNEAQ (reference sequence). CDR3 length equals 15 residues. The use of a sample-barcoded 5' primer and a J-beta primer mix characterized a second PCR of about 7 to 12 cycles. Via MiXCR, TCRdb re-called the 5' RACE reads, giving one row per CDR3 protein. The sample records 650,000 to 800,000 distinct CDR3 sequences, 52% being singletons. This TCR came from a woman at least 80 years old in good health. V gene TRBV7-9 combines with J gene TRBJ1-6, with D maybe TRBD1 (5 bases). Sample: blood. The CDR3: CASSAGGAVYSPLHF. CDR3 in DNA: TGTGCCAGCAGCGCGGGAGGGGCAGTTTATTCACCCCTCCACTTT.